Listed here is a single TCR beta chain. This clone's antigen is unknown. Within one base of it there is no much larger clone, and no base qualities were kept. The data belong to a study of CD8 T cells in Susac syndrome (dated by TCRdb to 2018 to 2020). Background on the whole study: Among the Susac syndrome patients who were sequenced, clinically active disease was present in six and clinical remission was observed in under ten. At blood withdrawal, Susac syndrome patients were either therapy-naive, taking corticosteroids (in some cases with IVIg as well), or taking IVIg alone. The study used repertoire sequencing to test whether antigen drove CD8+ T cell activation and differentiation in Susac syndrome. Findings and caveats that apply to the study as a whole: The study acknowledged that relatively few individuals were included in the TCR sequencing and HLA analysis. In the CD4+ T cell repertoire of Susac syndrome patients, clonal expansion was not detected.

CDR1 GTSNPN and CDR2 SVGIG were looked up in the germline V gene (reference sequence). The CDR3 holds 17 amino acids from the cysteine to the phenylalanine. The retained sequence is limited to the CDR3, 51 bases, with the frame set at the first base. Germline trimming amounts to 0 bases on V and 4 bases on J, with 11 as the count of junction bases outside the gene matches. Peripheral blood CD8+ and CD4+ T cells from healthy donors, Susac syndrome patients and multiple sclerosis patients were profiled using high-throughput TCR beta sequencing. The Susac syndrome patients fulfilled recently defined diagnostic criteria for either definite or probable disease. Bulk CD8+ and CD4+ T cells were purified by magnetic negative isolation, while CD8+ TEMRA cells were enriched using FACS. Blood was collected in EDTA tubes and processed within 24 hours, with PBMCs isolated through density gradient centrifugation. PBMCs intended for TCR sequencing were frozen in liquid nitrogen and were later thawed in a 37 degrees C water bath. A purity of at least 90% was achieved for sorted or isolated CD4+, CD8+ and CD8+ TEMRA cells.

RNA was extracted using the RNeasy kit, and about 0.5 to 1 ug of the RNA was reverse transcribed with random hexamers. The immunoSEQ multiplex PCR assay, which covers 54 Vbeta and 13 Jbeta segments, was used to amplify TCR beta CDR3 regions. Bias from PCR amplification was corrected by using a synthetic template baseline for primer optimization and for computational correction. On the study's bioinformatics: Reads were annotated to V, D and J genes per IMGT and analyzed with immunoSEQ Analyzer, keeping only productive sequences. To calculate clonality, Shannon entropy was normalized by log2 of the number of productive unique sequences and then subtracted from one. Public and private clones were assessed among the 100 most prevalent clones of each patient and control. Clones were defined as Susac-specific when absent from the healthy and MS cohorts, from roughly 1,000 published viral clones and from other ImmuneACCESS disease sequences. TCRdb trimmed public reads at Q25 via fastp, called clones via MiXCR and kept in-frame beta chains. CDR3 protein duplicates are merged, each entry listing the most common genes and DNA. V and J calls and clone size were set by TCRdb, not the authors. The sample records 150,000 to 200,000 distinct CDR3 sequences, approximately 94% of which are singletons. Clones ranked in the top ten supply 0.12% of the sample.

The sequenced material came from CD4+ T cells from PBMCs. This sequence originates from a human donor with Susac syndrome. The rearrangement joined TRBV30 to TRBJ1-3; the central 8 bases match TRBD1. CDR3 reads: CAWSVPDRGIGGNTIYF. The nucleotides are TGTGCCTGGAGTGTACCTGACAGGGGAATCGGAGGAAACACCATATATTTT. With the portions outside the CDR3 filled from the reference TRBV30 and TRBJ1-3 genes, the complete variable region becomes SQTIHQWPATLVQPVGSPLSLECTVEGTSNPNLYWYRQAAGRGLQLLFYSVGIGQISSEVPQNLSASRPQDRQFILSSKKLLLSDSGFYLCAWSVPDRGIGGNTIYFGEGSWLTVV.